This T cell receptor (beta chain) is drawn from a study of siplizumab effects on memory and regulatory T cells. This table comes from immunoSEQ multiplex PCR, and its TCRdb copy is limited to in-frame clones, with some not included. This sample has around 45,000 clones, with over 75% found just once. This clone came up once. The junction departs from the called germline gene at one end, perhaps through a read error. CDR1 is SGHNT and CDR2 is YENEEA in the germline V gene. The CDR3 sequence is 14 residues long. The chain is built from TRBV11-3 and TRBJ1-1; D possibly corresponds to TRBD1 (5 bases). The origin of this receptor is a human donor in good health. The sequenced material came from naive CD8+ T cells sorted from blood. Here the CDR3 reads CASSLAGTNNEAFF. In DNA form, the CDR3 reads TGTGCCAGCAGCTTAGCCGGGACCAACAATGAAGCTTTCTTT.